This is a list of T cell receptor beta chains from one sample in a study of blood T cell repertoires in COVID-19. Some clones are missing from TCRdb's copy, which holds only in-frame ones; the method was immunoSEQ multiplex PCR. This table holds fewer than 100,000 clones, 70% to 80% found once. The material sequenced was peripheral blood. The receptors shown here come from a human donor in a cohort sampled during active COVID-19. Both conserved end residues are trimmed from each CDR3. A row's size may be missing; if present it is once, few, many or a size class.

>TRBV7-9|-
ASSLIRGANTGELF
>TRBV3-1/TRBV3-2|-
ASDGQGGETQY
>TRBV27|-
ASSFSLAEIQY
>TRBV5-4|few
ASSFPLAGGGNEQF
>TRBV3-1/TRBV3-2|-
ASSQQGSQETQY
>TRBV10-1|-
ASSEVRAGSGTQY
>TRBV5-1|-
ASRALAGGNNEQF
>TRBV7-2|-
ASSLGWPQGETQY
>TRBV24-1|-
ATSDSRTQRYEQF
>TRBV6-5|-
ASRTGLSDNEQF
>TRBV28|-
ASSFGSTDTQY
>TRBV6-5|-
ASRGTGGIDYGYT
>TRBV24-1|few
ATSETSRPEQF
>TRBV5-4|-
ASSSNRVSGANVLT
>TRBV25-1|-
ASSDAAPGDRGAQY
>TRBV4-3|-
ASSQDRENTEAF
>TRBV10-3|-
AISEGGGTDTQY
>TRBV19|-
ASIKKREDDEQF
>TRBV21-1|-
ASTPGLAGGTDTQY
>TRBV7-9|-
ASSPPGTGNYEQY
>TRBV27|-
ASSPGTSGVLPF
>TRBV7-8|-
ASSLLAGTLLTQY